A single sample is the source of the 7 T cell receptor beta chains below, sequenced in a study of T-cell memory formation after mild COVID-19. A single record per CDR3 protein comes from TCRdb applying MiXCR to the 5' RACE reads. The sample contains under 250,000 distinct CDR3 sequences, over 9.5% of which appear only once. The sequencing input was PBMCs or a T cell subset sorted from them (not recorded which). The source of these receptors is a man aged 18 to 30 who had mild COVID-19 (a few samples of this study predate the infection). Cell type and time point are not known.

This clonotype was seen a few times. J is TRBJ2-7 and V is TRBV20-1, with 7 bases aligning to TRBD1. CDR1 is DFQATT and CDR2 is SNEGSKA in the germline V gene (reference sequence). This CDR3 has 12 amino acids. The junction had 5 bases not matched to a gene; V was cut back by 6 bases and J by 3 bases. The CDR3, as DNA: TGCAGTGCCAGGGACAGACACTACGAGCAGTACGTC. Encoded protein: CSARDRHYEQYV.

This clonotype came up a few times. The CDR3: CASSPRANEKLFF. As DNA, the CDR3 is TGTGCCAGCAGTCCGAGGGCTAATGAAAAACTGTTTTTT. This chain links TRBV6-5 with TRBJ1-4; D is uncertain. The CDR3 loop spans 13 amino acids. CDR1 and CDR2 (germline): MNHEY, SVGAGI. V was trimmed by 5 bases and J by 3 bases, leaving 7 bases between them.

This clonotype turned up a few times. J is TRBJ1-2 and V is TRBV2, with D uncertain. Germline V lookup: CDR1 SNHLY, CDR2 FYNNEI. Trimming pared 3 bases from V and 8 bases from J, leaving 13 bases between. This CDR3 is 13 amino acids long. The CDR3 nucleotides are TGTGCCAGCAGTGAGTCTCAGACAAGCGGCTACACCTTC. Its protein product is CASSESQTSGYTF.

This clonotype has ten or more counts. The chain employs TRBV5-1 and TRBJ2-1, with TRBD1 matching 7 bases. Germline lookup yields CDR1 SGHRS and CDR2 YFSETQ. J lost 2 bases, V lost 1 base, and 3 bases had no gene match. This CDR3 is 15 amino acids long. DNA for the CDR3: TGCGCCAGCAGCTTGAAGGGGGCCCCCTACAATGAGCAGTTCTTC. It specifies CASSLKGAPYNEQFF.

The gene calls are TRBV12-3 or TRBV12-4 and TRBJ1-1, with 9 bases aligning to TRBD1. Losses at the gene ends were 5 bases for V and 1 base for J; bases not matched to a gene: 5. The CDR3 contains 15 residues. Here the CDR3 DNA reads TGTGCCAGCAGTCACACGACAGGGGGGAACACTGAAGCTTTCTTT. The encoded protein is CASSHTTGGNTEAFF.

V and J are TRBV7-2 and TRBJ2-3; maybe TRBD2 (6 bases). V gave up 2 bases and J gave up 1 base, with 13 bases separating them. Germline CDR1 SGHTA, CDR2 FQGNSA. This CDR3 has 16 amino acids. CDR3 amino acids: CASSLRRDFGTDTQYF. CDR3 nucleotides: TGTGCCAGCAGCTTACGCCGGGACTTCGGCACAGATACGCAGTATTTT.

This clonotype was seen a few times. The chain has TRBV2 and TRBJ1-2; TRBD1 matches at 7 bases. Germline V gene data show CDR1 as SNHLY and CDR2 as FYNNEI. The junction had 8 bases not matched to a gene; V was cut back by 7 bases and J by 0 bases. This CDR3 is 15 amino acids long. CDR3 DNA: TGTGCCAGCACCAGAGACAGGGAAGCTAACTATGGCTACACCTTC. The encoded protein is CASTRDREANYGYTF.